This T cell receptor beta chain stems from a study of identical twins. The study's findings and limits: Fewer insertions marked abundant cord blood beta clonotypes; young adult naive trended weakly, memory not at all.

V lost 6 bases to trimming and J lost 6 bases; unmatched junction nucleotides: 6. The germline CDR1 and CDR2 sequences are DFQATT and SNEGSKA (reference sequence). The CDR3 length is 13 residues. There are many counts of this clonotype. Its specificity is not known. MiXCR, applied by TCRdb to the 5' RACE reads, yields one record per CDR3 protein. The sample includes about 660,000 distinct CDR3 sequences, more than 6.5% of them seen just once. Separately, the same data were catalogued under a study of yellow fever vaccine responses in identical twins.

Sequenced input: PBMCs. The receptor's source is a woman in her late teens or twenties in good health. This chain connects TRBV20-1 to TRBJ2-4, with 9 bases lining up with TRBD1. The CDR3 nucleotides are TGCAGTGCCGCACCGGGACAGGGAAACATTCAGTACTTC. Translating it yields CSAAPGQGNIQYF.